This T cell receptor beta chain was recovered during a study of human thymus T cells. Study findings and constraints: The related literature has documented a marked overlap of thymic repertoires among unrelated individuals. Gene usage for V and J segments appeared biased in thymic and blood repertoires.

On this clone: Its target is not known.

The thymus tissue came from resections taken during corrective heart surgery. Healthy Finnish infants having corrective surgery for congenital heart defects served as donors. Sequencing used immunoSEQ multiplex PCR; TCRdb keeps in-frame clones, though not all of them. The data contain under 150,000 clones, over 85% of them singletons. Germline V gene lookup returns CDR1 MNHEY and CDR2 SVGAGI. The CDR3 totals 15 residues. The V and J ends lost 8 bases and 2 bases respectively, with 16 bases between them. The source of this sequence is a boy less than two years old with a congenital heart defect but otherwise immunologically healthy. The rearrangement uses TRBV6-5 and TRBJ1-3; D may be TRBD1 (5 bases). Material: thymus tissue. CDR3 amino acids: CASRSSGGTGNTIYF. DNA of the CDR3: TGTGCCAGCCGCTCTAGTGGGGGAACTGGAAACACCATATATTTT.